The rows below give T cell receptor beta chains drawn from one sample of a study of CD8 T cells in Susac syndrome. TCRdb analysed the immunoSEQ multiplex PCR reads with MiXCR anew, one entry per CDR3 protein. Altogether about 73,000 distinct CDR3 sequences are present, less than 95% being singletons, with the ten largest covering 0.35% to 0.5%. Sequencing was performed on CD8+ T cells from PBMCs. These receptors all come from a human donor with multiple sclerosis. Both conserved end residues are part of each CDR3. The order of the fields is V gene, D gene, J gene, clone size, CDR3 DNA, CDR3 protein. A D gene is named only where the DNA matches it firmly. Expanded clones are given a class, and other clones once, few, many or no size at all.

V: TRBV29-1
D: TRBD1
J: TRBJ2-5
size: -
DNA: TGCAGCGTTGAAGACAGGGGGAAGACCCAGTACTTC
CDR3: CSVEDRGKTQYF

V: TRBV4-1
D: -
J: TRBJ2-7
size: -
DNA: TGCGCCAGCAGCCAAGGGCCAGGGACCTACGAGCAGTACTTC
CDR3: CASSQGPGTYEQYF

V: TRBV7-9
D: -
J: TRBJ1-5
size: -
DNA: TGTGCCAGCAGCTTCGGACCGGCGAGTCAGCCCCAGCATTTT
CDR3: CASSFGPASQPQHF

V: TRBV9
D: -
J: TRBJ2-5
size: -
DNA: TGTGCCAGCAGCTCCCGACAGGACCAAGAGACCCAGTACTTC
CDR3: CASSSRQDQETQYF

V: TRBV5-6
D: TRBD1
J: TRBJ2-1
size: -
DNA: TGTGCCAGCAGCTTTGGGACAGGCGATTACAATGAGCAGTTCTTC
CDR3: CASSFGTGDYNEQFF

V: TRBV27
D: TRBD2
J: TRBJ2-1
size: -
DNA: TGTGCCAGCAGCGACGGGTCTAGCGGGAGGTCGAATGAGCAGTTCTTC
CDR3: CASSDGSSGRSNEQFF

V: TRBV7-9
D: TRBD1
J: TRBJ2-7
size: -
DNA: TGTGCCAGCAGACTACAGGGGGGCTACGAGCAGTACTTC
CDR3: CASRLQGGYEQYF

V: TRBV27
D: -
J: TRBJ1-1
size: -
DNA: TGTGCCAGCAGTTTAACTGAATTGCTCGGTGAAGCTTTCTTT
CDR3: CASSLTELLGEAFF

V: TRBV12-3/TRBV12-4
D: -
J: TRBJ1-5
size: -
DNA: TGTGCCACTGGGGAGGGATATCAGCCCCAGCATTTT
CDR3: CATGEGYQPQHF

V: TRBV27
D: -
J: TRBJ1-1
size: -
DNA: TGTGCCAGCAGTGTTTTAGGGGGATCGGGCACTGAAACTTTCTTT
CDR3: CASSVLGGSGTETFF

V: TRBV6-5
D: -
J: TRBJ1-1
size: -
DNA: TGTGCCAGCAGTTACGACGATGACACTGAAGCTTTCTTT
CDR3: CASSYDDDTEAFF

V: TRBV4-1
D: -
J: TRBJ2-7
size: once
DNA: TGCGCCAGCAGCTCCCGGAGGGGTTCCTACGAGCAGTACTTC
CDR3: CASSSRRGSYEQYF

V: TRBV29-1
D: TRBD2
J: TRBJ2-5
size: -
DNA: TGCAGCGTTCAAGGACTAGCGGGGCAAGAGACCCAGTACTTC
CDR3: CSVQGLAGQETQYF

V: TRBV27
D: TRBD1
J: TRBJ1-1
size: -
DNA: TGTGCCACCCGGGACAGGGTTCTATCAATTGAAGCTTTCTTT
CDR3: CATRDRVLSIEAFF

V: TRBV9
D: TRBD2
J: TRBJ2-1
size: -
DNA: TGTGCCAGCAGCGTAGGCGGGAGTTCGGGTGAGCAGTTCTTC
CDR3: CASSVGGSSGEQFF

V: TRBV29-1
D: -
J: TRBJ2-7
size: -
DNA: TGCAGCGTTGAATACTCCTACGAGCAGTACTTC
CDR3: CSVEYSYEQYF

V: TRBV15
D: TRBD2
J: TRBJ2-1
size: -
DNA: TGTGCCACCAGCGTTTACGGGGGGGCCCCTGAGCAGTTCTTC
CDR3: CATSVYGGAPEQFF

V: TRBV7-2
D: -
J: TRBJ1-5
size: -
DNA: TGTGCCAGCAGCTGGAACGGGGGTGCCGATAGCAATCAGCCCCAGCATTTT
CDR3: CASSWNGGADSNQPQHF

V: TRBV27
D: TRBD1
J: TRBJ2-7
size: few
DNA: TGTGCCAGCAGCACCGGGACAGGGTTCTACGAGCAGTACTTC
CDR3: CASSTGTGFYEQYF

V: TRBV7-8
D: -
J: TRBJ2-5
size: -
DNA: TGTGCCAGCAGCTTAACGATCTCAGGGCGGGGGACCCAGTACTTC
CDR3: CASSLTISGRGTQYF

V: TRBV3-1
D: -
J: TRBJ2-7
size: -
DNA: TGTGCCAGCAGCCCTACGGTCGCTGTTGAGGGGGGTTCGTTCTACGAGCAGTACTTC
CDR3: CASSPTVAVEGGSFYEQYF

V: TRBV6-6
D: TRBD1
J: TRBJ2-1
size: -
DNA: TGTGCCAGCAGTTACTCAACAATACCGGGACAGGGACCGTTCTTC
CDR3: CASSYSTIPGQGPFF

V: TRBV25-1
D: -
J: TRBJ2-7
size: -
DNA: TGTGCCAGCAGTTTCTACGAGCAGTACTTC
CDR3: CASSFYEQYF

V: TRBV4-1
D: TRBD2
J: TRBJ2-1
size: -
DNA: TGCGCCAGCAGCCCGGGGACTAGCGGGGACAATGAGCAGTTCTTC
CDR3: CASSPGTSGDNEQFF

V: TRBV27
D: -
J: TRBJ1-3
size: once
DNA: TGTGCCAGCTCTGACAGTAACTCTGGAAACACCATATATTTT
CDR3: CASSDSNSGNTIYF

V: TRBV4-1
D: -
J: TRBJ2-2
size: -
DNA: TGCGCCAGCAGCCCCCCCGTTGGGAGCAGTGGGGAGCTGTTTTTT
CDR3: CASSPPVGSSGELFF

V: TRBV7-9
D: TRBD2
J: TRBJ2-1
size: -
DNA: TGTGCCAGCAGCTCCGCGACTAGCGGGATTAATGAGCAGTTCTTC
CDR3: CASSSATSGINEQFF

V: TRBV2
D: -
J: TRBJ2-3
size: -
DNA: TGTGCCAGTTCGACTAGGCGGGAATCAGATACGCAGTATTTT
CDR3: CASSTRRESDTQYF

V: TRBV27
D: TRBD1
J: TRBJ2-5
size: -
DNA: TGTGCCAGCAGGTCCTGGACAGGGGGCTCTGGTGAGACCCAGTACTTC
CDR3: CASRSWTGGSGETQYF

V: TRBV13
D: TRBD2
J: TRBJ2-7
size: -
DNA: TGTGCCAGCAGCTCCCCCGGGACTAGCGGGAGTTACGAGCAGTACTTC
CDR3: CASSSPGTSGSYEQYF

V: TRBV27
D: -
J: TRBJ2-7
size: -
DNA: TGTGCCAGCAGTCCCGGGACAATCGAGCAGTACTTC
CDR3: CASSPGTIEQYF

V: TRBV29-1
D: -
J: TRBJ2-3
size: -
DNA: TGCAGCGTTGGGGGGTCGGATACGCAGTATTTT
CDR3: CSVGGSDTQYF

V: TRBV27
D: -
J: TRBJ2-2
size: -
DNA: TGTGCCAGCAGTCTCGGGGAACCCGGGGAGCTGTTTTTT
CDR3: CASSLGEPGELFF

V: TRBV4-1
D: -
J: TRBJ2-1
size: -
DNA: TGCGCCAGCAGCCAGGAGCGGGTGCGGAGATCCTACAATGAGCAGTTCTTC
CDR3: CASSQERVRRSYNEQFF

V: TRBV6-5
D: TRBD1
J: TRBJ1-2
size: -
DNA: TGTGCCAGCACCCCGGGACAGGCCCATGGCTACACCTTC
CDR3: CASTPGQAHGYTF

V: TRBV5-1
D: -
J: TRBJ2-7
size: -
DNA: TGCGCCAGCAGCGCCGGCTATGAGCAGTACTTC
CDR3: CASSAGYEQYF

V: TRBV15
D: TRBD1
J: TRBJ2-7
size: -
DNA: TGTGCCACCAGCACACGGGACAGTATCCTCTACGAGCAGTACTTC
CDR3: CATSTRDSILYEQYF

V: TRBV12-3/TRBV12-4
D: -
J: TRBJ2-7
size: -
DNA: TGTGCCAGCAGTGTCACCTACGAGCAGTACTTC
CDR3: CASSVTYEQYF

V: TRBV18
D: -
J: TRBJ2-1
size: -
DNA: TGTGCCAGCTCACCCAGTTCAAGGGTTAGGTCCTACAATGAGCAGTTCTTC
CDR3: CASSPSSRVRSYNEQFF